This T cell receptor beta chain comes out of a study of human T cells and chemical hapten exposure. Study information: Alopecia areata, totalis or universalis affected patients, mainly female. Study observations and caveats: Unchanged with DPC sensitization were TCRs above 1 in 1000 frequency.

Time point defined: patch test 2, 6 weeks after DPC sensitization. Treatment noted: therapeutic diphenylcyclopropenone sensitization with weekly scalp DPC. The CDR3 is 14 amino acids. The germline V gene has CDR1 DFQATT and CDR2 SNEGSKA (reference sequence). Losses at the gene ends were 0 bases for V and 8 bases for J; bases not matched to a gene: 5. Separate cDNA molecules received unique molecular identifiers, which the library attached to them. TCRdb used MiXCR to reprocess the RACE reads, holding one entry per CDR3 protein. This table holds about 140,000 distinct CDR3 sequences, about 12% found once. To note about this clonotype: Its antigen is still unknown.

The sequences come from whole blood, collected in connection with sensitization to the hapten diphenylcyclopropenone (DPC). The sequence was obtained from a woman aged 50 to 60 with alopecia areata. Some clones in this sample may be carry-over from other donors' samples. This chain connects TRBV20-1 to TRBJ2-1; TRBD2 matches at 9 bases. The CDR3 here is CSAREGTSRDEQFF. The CDR3 coding sequence is TGCAGTGCTAGAGAGGGGACTAGCCGCGATGAGCAGTTCTTC.